Listed here are 17 T cell receptor beta chains from one sample, sequenced in a study of cytomegalovirus exposure and HLA in healthy donors. Use of 60 Vbeta and 13 Jbeta primers characterized the PCR. Libraries were prepared by immunoSEQ multiplex PCR; TCRdb keeps only in-frame clonotypes and omits some of them. The sample carries about 120,000 clones, around 80% recorded once. The sample was PBMCs. The source is a female donor in good health and CMV-seropositive.

The chain recombines TRBV11-2 with TRBJ2-5, with 7 nucleotides matching TRBD1. The CDR3 contains 15 residues. CDR1 and CDR2 (germline): SGHAT, FQNNGV. The V and J ends lost 5 bases and 2 bases, in that order; junction bases with no gene match: 8. CDR3 in DNA: TGTGCCAGCAGCGGGGGACAGATAAAGCAAGAGACCCAGTACTTC. Its translation: CASSGGQIKQETQYF.

This chain connects TRBV4-1 to TRBJ1-5, with TRBD1 matching over 7 bases. Looked up from germline, CDR1 is MGHRA and CDR2 is YSYEKL. J was trimmed by 3 bases and V by 1 base; bases with no gene match: 12. This CDR3 region has 18 residues. This CDR3 reads CASSQGKDTGDNNQPQHF. As DNA, the CDR3 is TGCGCCAGCAGCCAAGGAAAAGATACAGGGGACAACAATCAGCCCCAGCATTTT.

The chain employs TRBV30 and TRBJ2-3, with TRBD1 matching over 7 bases. The CDR3 loop spans 14 amino acids. With V trimmed by 0 bases and J by 3 bases, 3 bases remained unmatched. Germline loops: CDR1 GTSNPN, CDR2 SVGIG (reference sequence). The CDR3 loop reads CAWSVQGPTDTQYF. The CDR3 nucleotides read TGTGCCTGGAGTGTACAGGGGCCGACAGATACGCAGTATTTT.

This rearrangement joins TRBV4-1 to TRBJ1-4, with a weak D call TRBD1 (6 bases). CDR1 MGHRA and CDR2 YSYEKL come from the germline V gene. This CDR3 spans 18 amino acids. Trimming cost V 0 bases and J 1 base, with 15 bases left between them. DNA of the CDR3: TGCGCCAGCAGCCAAGATACCCACAGGGTTGTAACTAATGAAAAACTGTTTTTT. It codes for CASSQDTHRVVTNEKLFF.

This clone occurred once. J is TRBJ2-4 and V is TRBV7-2; D possibly corresponds to TRBD2 (7 bases). This CDR3 contains 17 residues. Germline CDR1 SGHTA, CDR2 FQGNSA. V was clipped by 3 bases and J by 3 bases, with 18 bases between them. The CDR3 spells CASSLVGGQGYKNIQYF. CDR3 sequence (DNA): TGTGCCAGCAGCTTGGTGGGGGGGCAGGGGTACAAAAACATTCAGTACTTC.

The CDR3 sequence: CASSQTGNNQPQHF. CDR3 sequence (DNA): TGTGCCAGCAGCCAGACAGGGAACAATCAGCCCCAGCATTTT. The chain carries TRBV7-9 and TRBJ1-5, with 7 nucleotides matching TRBD1. V was clipped by 5 bases and J by 3 bases; unmatched bases: 4. The CDR3 length is 14 residues. The germline V gene encodes CDR1 SEHNR and CDR2 FQNEAQ (reference sequence). The complete variable domain, with remaining parts taken from reference TRBV7-9 and TRBJ1-5, reads DTGVSQNPRHKITKRGQNVTFRCDPISEHNRLYWYRQTLGQGPEFLTYFQNEAQLEKSRLLSDRFSAERPKGSFSTLEIQRTEQGDSAMYLCASSQTGNNQPQHFGDGTRLSIL.

The rearrangement uses TRBV6-5 and TRBJ1-6, with a tentative D call TRBD1 (5 bases). Germline loops: CDR1 MNHEY, CDR2 SVGAGI. The CDR3 is 14 residues long. The V gene lost 7 bases and the J gene lost 8 bases, with 15 bases spanning the gap. CDR3 amino acids: CASTSGQGYSPLHF. In DNA, the CDR3 is TGTGCCAGCACCTCAGGACAAGGTTATTCACCCCTCCACTTT.

The chain links TRBV27 to TRBJ2-3; 10 bases agree with TRBD2. The V and J ends lost 1 base and 2 bases, in that order; junction bases with no gene match: 3. Germline V gene data show CDR1 as MNHEY and CDR2 as SMNVEV (reference sequence). CDR3 length: 16 residues. CDR3 region: CASSLWTSGFTDTQYF. The CDR3 bases are TGTGCCAGCAGTTTATGGACTAGCGGATTCACAGATACGCAGTATTTT.

V gene TRBV27 combines with J gene TRBJ2-7; D gene ambiguous. The V gene's germline CDR1 is MNHEY and CDR2 SMNVEV (reference sequence). The CDR3 totals 13 residues. Trimming took 2 bases from V and 0 from J, leaving 5 bases between them. CDR3 DNA sequence: TGTGCCAGCAGTTTACAGGTCTCCTACGAGCAGTACTTC. Protein sequence: CASSLQVSYEQYF.

As regards this clone: In the same sample, other DNA sequences code for this CDR3. The V and J genes are TRBV5-4 and TRBJ2-5; D is possibly TRBD1 (6 bases). Trimming removed 1 base from V and 1 base from J, with 8 bases in between. CDR3 length: 14 amino acids. Germline lookup yields CDR1 SGHNT and CDR2 YYREEE (reference sequence). CDR3 in DNA: TGTGCCAGCAGCTTGCGAGGGGGCCAAGAGACCCAGTACTTC. Its protein product is CASSLRGGQETQYF.

V and J are TRBV5-1 and TRBJ1-4; D possibly corresponds to TRBD1 (5 bases). Trimming stripped 4 bases from V and 7 bases from J, with 17 bases between. CDR3 length: 15 amino acids. CDR1 and CDR2 from the germline V gene are SGHRS and YFSETQ. The CDR3 DNA reads TGCGCCAGCAGCCTCGGCGTAAGGGGAAGTGAAAAACTGTTTTTT. Protein: CASSLGVRGSEKLFF.

The chain is built from TRBV4-1 and TRBJ2-6; D gene unclear. The CDR3 contains 15 residues. Trimming cost V 1 base and J 0 bases, with 4 bases left between them. CDR1 MGHRA and CDR2 YSYEKL come from the germline V gene. CDR3 residues: CASSQVASGANVLTF. The CDR3 DNA reads TGCGCCAGCAGCCAAGTGGCCTCTGGGGCCAACGTCCTGACTTTC.

This chain uses TRBV9 with TRBJ2-7; D may be TRBD2 (6 bases). The V end was cut by 0 bases, the J end by 2 bases, with 15 bases between. This CDR3 comprises 16 residues. Germline V CDR1 and CDR2: SGDLS, YYNGEE. This CDR3 reads CASSVDGGPNAYEQYF. The CDR3 region has the DNA TGTGCCAGCAGCGTAGATGGAGGGCCTAACGCCTACGAGCAGTACTTC.

This clone was observed a handful of times. The chain has TRBV6-6 and TRBJ2-2; 9 bases line up with TRBD2. CDR3 length equals 13 residues. Germline CDR1 and CDR2: MNHNY and SVGAGI (reference sequence). CDR3 sequence: CATGTSSAGELFF. The CDR3, as DNA: TGTGCAACCGGGACTAGCTCAGCCGGGGAGCTGTTTTTT.

The chain recombines TRBV29-1 with TRBJ1-3; perhaps TRBD1 as D (6 bases). The V and J ends lost 6 bases and 0 bases respectively, with 9 bases between them. The CDR3 totals 13 residues. Per germline, CDR1 SQVTM and CDR2 ANQGSEA. The DNA for the CDR3 is TGCAGCGTGGACAGAGTCTCTGGAAACACCATATATTTT. It codes for CSVDRVSGNTIYF.

The chain combines TRBV19 with TRBJ1-2, with 9 bases aligning to TRBD1. There are 15 residues in the CDR3. The V gene's germline CDR1 is LNHDA and CDR2 SQIVND (reference sequence). The junction had 4 bases not matched to a gene; V was cut back by 4 bases and J by 1 base. The DNA for the CDR3 is TGTGCCAGTAGTACCTCGGGACAGGGTAACTATGGCTACACCTTC. Translation gives CASSTSGQGNYGYTF.

At least ten counts were recorded for this clone. This chain connects TRBV4-2 to TRBJ1-1; D possibly corresponds to TRBD1 (6 bases). CDR3 length: 12 amino acids. Germline V gene lookup returns CDR1 LGHNA and CDR2 YNFKEQ. Trimming cost V 7 bases and J 8 bases, with 14 bases left between them. In DNA form, the CDR3 reads TGTGCCAGCACCCTAGACAGGAACGAAGCTTTCTTT. It is translated as CASTLDRNEAFF.